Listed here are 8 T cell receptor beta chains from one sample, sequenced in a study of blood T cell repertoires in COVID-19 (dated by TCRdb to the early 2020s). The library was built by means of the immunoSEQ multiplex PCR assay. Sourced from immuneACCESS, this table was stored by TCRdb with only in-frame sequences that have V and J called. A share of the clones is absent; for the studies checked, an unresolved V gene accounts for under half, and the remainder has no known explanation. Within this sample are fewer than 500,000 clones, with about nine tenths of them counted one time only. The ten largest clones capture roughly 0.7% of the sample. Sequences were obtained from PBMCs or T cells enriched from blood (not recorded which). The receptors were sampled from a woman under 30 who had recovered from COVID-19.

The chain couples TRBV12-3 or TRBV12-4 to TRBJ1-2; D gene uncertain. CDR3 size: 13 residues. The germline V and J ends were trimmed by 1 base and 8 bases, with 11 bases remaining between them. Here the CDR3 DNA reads TGTGCCAGCAGTTTAGGGGCCCGAGGGGGCTACACCTTC. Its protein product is CASSLGARGGYTF.

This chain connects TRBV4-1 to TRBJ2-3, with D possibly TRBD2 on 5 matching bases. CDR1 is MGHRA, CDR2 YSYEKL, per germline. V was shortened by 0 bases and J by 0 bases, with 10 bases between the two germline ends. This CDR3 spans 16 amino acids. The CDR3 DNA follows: TGCGCCAGCAGCCAAGATCAGCAGCGGAGCACAGATACGCAGTATTTT. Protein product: CASSQDQQRSTDTQYF.

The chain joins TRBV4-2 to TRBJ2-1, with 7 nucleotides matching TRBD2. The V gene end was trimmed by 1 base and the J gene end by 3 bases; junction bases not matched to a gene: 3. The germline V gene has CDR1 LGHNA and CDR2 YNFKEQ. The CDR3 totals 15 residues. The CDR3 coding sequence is TGTGCCAGCAGCCAAGCGGGGGGAAACTACAATGAGCAGTTCTTC. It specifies CASSQAGGNYNEQFF.

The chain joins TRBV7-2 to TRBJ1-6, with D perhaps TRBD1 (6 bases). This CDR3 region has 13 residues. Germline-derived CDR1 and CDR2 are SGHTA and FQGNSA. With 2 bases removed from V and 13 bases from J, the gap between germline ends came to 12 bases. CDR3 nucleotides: TGTGCCAGCAGCTTATTAACAGGGTCCCCCCTCCACTTT. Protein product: CASSLLTGSPLHF. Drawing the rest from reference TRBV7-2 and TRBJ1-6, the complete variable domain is GAGVSQSPSNKVTEKGKDVELRCDPISGHTALYWYRQSLGQGLEFLIYFQGNSAPDKSGLPSDRFSAERTGGSVSTLTIQRTQQEDSAVYLCASSLLTGSPLHFGNGTRLTVT.

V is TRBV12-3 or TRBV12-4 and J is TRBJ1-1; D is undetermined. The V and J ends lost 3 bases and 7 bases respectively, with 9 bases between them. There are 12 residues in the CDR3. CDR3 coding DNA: TGTGCCAGCAGTTTGAATCCCAGTGAAGCTTTCTTT. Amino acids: CASSLNPSEAFF.

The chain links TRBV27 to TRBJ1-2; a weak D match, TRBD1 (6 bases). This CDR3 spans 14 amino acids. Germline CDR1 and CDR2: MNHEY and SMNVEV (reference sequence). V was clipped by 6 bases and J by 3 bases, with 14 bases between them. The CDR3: CASSRNAGDYGYTF. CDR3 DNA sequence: TGTGCCAGCAGCAGGAATGCAGGGGACTATGGCTACACCTTC.

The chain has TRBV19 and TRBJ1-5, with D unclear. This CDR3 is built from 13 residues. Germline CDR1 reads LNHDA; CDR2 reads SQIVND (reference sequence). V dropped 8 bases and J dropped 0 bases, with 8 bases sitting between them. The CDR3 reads CASQPGSNQPQHF. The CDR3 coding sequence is TGTGCCAGTCAACCGGGTAGCAATCAGCCCCAGCATTTT.

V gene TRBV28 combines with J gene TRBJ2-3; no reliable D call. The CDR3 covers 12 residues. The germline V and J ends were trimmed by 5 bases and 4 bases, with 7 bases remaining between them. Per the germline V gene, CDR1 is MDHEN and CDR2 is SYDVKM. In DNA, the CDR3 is TGTGCCAGCAGTCTTACGGCAGATACGCAGTATTTT. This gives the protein CASSLTADTQYF.